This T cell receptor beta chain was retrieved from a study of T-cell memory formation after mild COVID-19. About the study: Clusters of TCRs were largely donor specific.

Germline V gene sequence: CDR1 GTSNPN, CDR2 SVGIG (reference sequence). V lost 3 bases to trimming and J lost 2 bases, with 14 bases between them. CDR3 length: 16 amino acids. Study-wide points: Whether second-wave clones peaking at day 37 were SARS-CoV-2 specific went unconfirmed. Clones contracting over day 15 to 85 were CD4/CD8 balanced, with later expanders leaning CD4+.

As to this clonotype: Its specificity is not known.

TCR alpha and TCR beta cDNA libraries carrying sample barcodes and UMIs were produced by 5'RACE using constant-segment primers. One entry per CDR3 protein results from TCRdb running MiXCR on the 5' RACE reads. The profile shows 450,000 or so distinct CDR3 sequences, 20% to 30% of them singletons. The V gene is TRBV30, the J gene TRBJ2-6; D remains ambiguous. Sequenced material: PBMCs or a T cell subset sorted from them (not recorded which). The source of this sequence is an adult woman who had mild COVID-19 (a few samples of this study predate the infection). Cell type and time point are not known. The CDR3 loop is CAWSLARIAGANVLTF. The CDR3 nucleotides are TGTGCCTGGAGCCTCGCCCGGATAGCTGGGGCCAACGTCCTGACTTTC. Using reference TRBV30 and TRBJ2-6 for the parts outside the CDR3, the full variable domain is SQTIHQWPATLVQPVGSPLSLECTVEGTSNPNLYWYRQAAGRGLQLLFYSVGIGQISSEVPQNLSASRPQDRQFILSSKKLLLSDSGFYLCAWSLARIAGANVLTFGAGSRLTVL.